The rows below give T cell receptor beta chains drawn from one sample of a study of blood T cell repertoires in COVID-19. Profiling relied on immunoSEQ multiplex PCR, and the TCRdb table lists in-frame clones only, not all of them. The profile shows tens of thousands of clones, under 90% of them singletons. Specimen: peripheral blood. The receptors shown here come from a human donor in a cohort sampled during active COVID-19. CDR3s leave out the opening cysteine and the closing phenylalanine or tryptophan. D genes are given only for firm matches.

ASRSDNEQF	-	TRBV12-3/TRBV12-4
ASLLRGVDRGQETQY	TRBD1	TRBV28
ASSQGGDQPQH	-	TRBV25-1
ASSDLTGDTNEKLF	TRBD1	TRBV3-1/TRBV3-2
ASSLGAGGRNTEAF	-	TRBV27
ASSHHPGQGENTEAF	TRBD1	TRBV4-3
ASSIGSSGNTIY	-	TRBV7-8
ASSQTVVDGYT	-	TRBV4-3
ASSSGLAGGVDTGELF	TRBD2	TRBV19
ASSLELIGTGGYT	-	TRBV5-1
ASRFTLSATNEKLF	-	TRBV18
ASSPGWTSGSDGETQY	TRBD2	TRBV18
ASKIGLNTGELF	-	TRBV14
ASSIYYEQY	-	TRBV19
ASSLMAGGGGSNQPQH	-	TRBV28
ASSIAPGGYGYT	TRBD1	TRBV19
ASSMGLRSLGY	TRBD2	TRBV19
ASSVSASYEQY	-	TRBV27
ASSQESGEQY	-	TRBV4-1
ASSPGTNEETQY	TRBD2	TRBV5-8
SVVGLAEAF	-	TRBV29-1
ASSQVNHGSTSGKGNEQF	TRBD2	TRBV4-2
ASSQRQPQH	-	TRBV23-1
ASSRDRGRSQY	TRBD1	TRBV11-2